The 11 T cell receptor beta chains listed next were all sequenced from one sample in a study of CD8+CD57+ T cells in acquired aplastic anemia. Sequencing involved patients with CD8+CD57+ cell expansion previously shown by flow cytometry. Genomic DNA provided the template from which TCR beta VDJ and CDR3 profiles were obtained. TCRdb fed the reads into MiXCR, producing one record per CDR3 protein. The sample records over 150,000 distinct CDR3 sequences, around 63% being singletons. The sample consisted of sorted CD4+, CD8+, or CD8+CD57+ T cells (not recorded which) from PBMCs. These receptors originate from a human donor with aplastic anemia.

J is TRBJ1-1 and V is TRBV9, with D perhaps TRBD1 (5 bases). CDR3 length: 14 amino acids. Trimming took off 0 bases at V and 3 bases at J, with 9 bases between the two ends. From germline, CDR1 is SGDLS and CDR2 YYNGEE. CDR3 DNA sequence: TGTGCCAGCAGCGTAGAGGGCAGGGACACTGAAGCTTTCTTT. It is translated as CASSVEGRDTEAFF.

This clonotype was seen repeatedly, ten times or more. V usage is TRBV19 and J usage is TRBJ2-7; maybe TRBD2 (5 bases). The germline V and J ends were trimmed by 3 bases and 12 bases, with 12 bases remaining between them. This CDR3 region has 11 residues. Germline loops: CDR1 LNHDA, CDR2 SQIVND (reference sequence). In nucleotides, the CDR3 is TGTGCCAGTAGTATGGGAGACGTAAGGTACTTC. Its protein product is CASSMGDVRYF.

The sample holds many counts of this clonotype. The chain links TRBV13 to TRBJ1-2; 9 bases line up with TRBD1. J lost 4 bases, V lost 0 bases, and 6 bases had no gene match. CDR1 is PRHDT, CDR2 FYEKMQ, per germline (reference sequence). The CDR3 sequence is 16 residues long. CDR3: CASSLGTGGVFYGYTF. Written as DNA, the CDR3 is TGTGCCAGCAGCTTAGGGACAGGGGGGGTGTTCTATGGCTACACCTTC.

V usage is TRBV7-6 and J usage is TRBJ2-5; possibly TRBD1 or TRBD2 for D (5 bases each). Trimming took off 7 bases at V and 5 bases at J, with 14 bases between the two ends. The CDR3 consists of 13 residues. CDR1 and CDR2 (germline): SGHVS, FNYEAQ. The CDR3 DNA is TGTGCCAGCACCCAGTTGGGGGTGGAGACCCAGTACTTC. The encoded protein is CASTQLGVETQYF.

There are a few counts of this clonotype. The genes are TRBV7-6 and TRBJ2-7, with 7 positions matching TRBD1. The V and J ends lost 2 bases and 4 bases, in that order; junction bases with no gene match: 5. CDR3 length equals 14 residues. Looked up from germline, CDR1 is SGHVS and CDR2 is FNYEAQ. The CDR3 sequence: CASSLFAGGYEQYF. For the CDR3, the DNA is TGTGCCAGCAGCTTATTTGCAGGGGGTTACGAGCAGTACTTC.

CDR3 amino acids: CASSGDSETQYF. In nucleotides, the CDR3 is TGTGCCAGCAGTGGGGACTCGGAGACCCAGTACTTC. The chain carries TRBV3-1 and TRBJ2-5; tentatively, D is TRBD2 (6 bases). V gave up 6 bases and J gave up 5 bases, with 10 bases separating them. The CDR3 loop spans 12 amino acids. Germline CDR1 LGHDT, CDR2 YNNKEL (reference sequence).

The chain links TRBV7-2 to TRBJ1-2, with TRBD1 identical over 10 bases. The CDR3 is 15 amino acids. The V gene's germline CDR1 is SGHTA and CDR2 FQGNSA. Unmatched junction bases numbered 4, after V lost 1 base and J lost 5 bases. The CDR3, as DNA: TGTGCCAGCAGCTTAGTACCGGGACAGGGGTATGGCTACACCTTC. Its translation: CASSLVPGQGYGYTF.

Many counts were recorded for this clonotype. The genes are TRBV7-9 and TRBJ1-5; D uncertain. Trimming removed 1 base from V and 2 bases from J, with 6 bases in between. Germline V CDR1 and CDR2: SEHNR, FQNEAQ (reference sequence). The CDR3 totals 14 residues. The CDR3 loop is CASSLEGGNQPQHF. CDR3 nucleotides: TGTGCCAGCAGCTTAGAAGGTGGCAATCAGCCCCAGCATTTT.

Comment on this clonotype: The junction departs from germline at one end; a sequencing error may be responsible. The chain combines TRBV10-2 with TRBJ2-7; 7 positions agree with TRBD2. CDR3 size: 14 residues. Germline CDR1 is WSHSY and CDR2 is SAAADI. For the CDR3, the DNA is TGCGCCAGCAGTGGGATGCGGGGGAGCTACGAGCGGTACTTC. This encodes CASSGMRGSYERYF.

This clonotype was seen repeatedly, ten times or more. The chain carries TRBV3-1 and TRBJ2-7; tentative D call: TRBD1 (6 bases). V lost 10 bases and J lost 2, with 15 bases in between. CDR1 is LGHDT and CDR2 is YNNKEL in the germline V gene (reference sequence). CDR3 length: 13 residues. The CDR3 DNA reads as TGTGCCACCTCACAGGGTAGCGCCTACGAGCAGTACTTC. This translates into CATSQGSAYEQYF.

The V and J genes are TRBV12-3 or TRBV12-4 and TRBJ1-1; D call uncertain. There are 13 residues in the CDR3. V was shortened by 2 bases and J by 7 bases, with 11 bases between the two germline ends. CDR3 coding DNA: TGTGCCAGCAGTTTACGGCGAGGCAGTGAAGCTTTCTTT. Translating gives CASSLRRGSEAFF.